This T cell receptor (beta chain) derives from a study of blood T cell repertoires in COVID-19. Across the whole study: From the United States, Italy and Spain came samples of acute and convalescent COVID-19.

This clone was detected only once. This table comes from immunoSEQ multiplex PCR, and its TCRdb copy is limited to in-frame clones, with some not included. The sample records about 58,000 clones, around 78% being singletons. The origin of this receptor is a human donor in a cohort sampled during active COVID-19. Sequenced material: peripheral blood.

The CDR3 reads CASSLVRGRGNTIYF. The CDR3 region has the DNA TGTGCCAGCAGCTTAGTTAGGGGGCGAGGAAACACCATATATTTT. The chain joins TRBV13 to TRBJ1-3; TRBD1 agrees at 7 bases. The CDR3 totals 15 residues. J was trimmed by 4 bases and V by 1 base; bases with no gene match: 4. The germline gives CDR1 PRHDT, CDR2 FYEKMQ (reference sequence).